Following are 26 T cell receptor beta chains from one sample sequenced in a study of neurological immune-mediated disorders. From the 5' RACE reads, TCRdb called clonotypes with MiXCR, one entry per CDR3 protein. The sample includes 50,000 to 80,000 distinct CDR3 sequences, roughly 3.2% of them seen just once. Material for sequencing was PBMCs. The receptors come from a man in his forties or fifties with multiple sclerosis.

This clonotype was seen ten or more times. The V call is TRBV3-1, the J call TRBJ2-2; 11 bases are shared with TRBD1. The ends lost 2 bases at V and 0 bases at J; junction bases unmatched: 8. The CDR3 runs 19 residues. In germline, CDR1 is LGHDT, CDR2 YNNKEL (reference sequence). CDR3 loop: CASSQHTLGQGANTGELFF. The DNA of the CDR3 is TGTGCCAGCAGCCAACATACCTTGGGACAGGGGGCGAACACCGGGGAGCTGTTTTTT. Full variable domain (rest looked up from reference TRBV3-1 and TRBJ2-2): DTAVSQTPKYLVTQMGNDKSIKCEQNLGHDTMYWYKQDSKKFLKIMFSYNNKELIINETVPNRFSPKSPDKAHLNLHINSLELGDSAVYFCASSQHTLGQGANTGELFFGEGSRLTVL.

This clonotype came up many times. The V gene is TRBV2, the J gene TRBJ1-1; a possible D gene is TRBD1 (5 bases). Germline V gene lookup returns CDR1 SNHLY and CDR2 FYNNEI. With 4 bases removed from V and 1 base from J, the gap between germline ends came to 10 bases. CDR3 length: 14 residues. In DNA, the CDR3 is TGTGCCAGCAGTGCCCTCGGGGGGAACACTGAAGCTTTCTTT. Residues: CASSALGGNTEAFF. Drawing the rest from reference TRBV2 and TRBJ1-1, the complete variable domain is EPEVTQTPSHQVTQMGQEVILRCVPISNHLYFYWYRQILGQKVEFLVSFYNNEISEKSEIFDDQFSVERPDGSNFTLKIRSTKLEDSAMYFCASSALGGNTEAFFGQGTRLTVV.

This clonotype was recorded many times. This sequence joins TRBV20-1 and TRBJ2-7; no definite D call. The CDR3 loop spans 12 amino acids. The V and J ends lost 3 bases and 4 bases respectively, with 10 bases between them. Germline V gene sequence: CDR1 DFQATT, CDR2 SNEGSKA (reference sequence). CDR3 loop: CSARLSGYEQYF. CDR3 nucleotides: TGCAGTGCTAGGCTTTCGGGTTACGAGCAGTACTTC.

Many counts were recorded for this clonotype. The rearrangement uses TRBV5-5 and TRBJ1-3, with D maybe TRBD1 (5 bases). Between the trimmed V and J ends, which lost 4 bases and 0 bases, there was a span of 11 bases. The V gene's germline CDR1 is SGHKS and CDR2 YYEKEE (reference sequence). The CDR3 is 15 amino acids. The CDR3 region is CASSHGQLSGNTIYF. In nucleotides, the CDR3 is TGTGCCAGCAGCCACGGACAACTCTCTGGAAACACCATATATTTT.

This clonotype was recorded many times. The chain uses TRBV20-1 and TRBJ2-7, with 7 bases matching TRBD2. CDR3 length: 16 residues. V trimming: 5 bases; J trimming: 0 bases; junction bases outside the gene matches: 13. In germline, CDR1 is DFQATT, CDR2 SNEGSKA (reference sequence). CDR3 sequence reads: CSAAPGGRRFSYEQYF. In nucleotides, the CDR3 is TGCAGTGCTGCCCCGGGGGGAAGACGCTTCTCCTACGAGCAGTACTTC.

This clonotype occurred many times. The gene calls are TRBV5-1 and TRBJ2-7; D is uncertain. Germline CDR1 and CDR2: SGHRS and YFSETQ. The CDR3 consists of 15 residues. Trimming took 0 bases from V and 6 from J, leaving 16 bases between them. CDR3 DNA: TGCGCCAGCAGCTTGGAATTGGAAGGATCTGGCGAGCAGTACTTC. Protein product: CASSLELEGSGEQYF.

This clonotype was observed many times. The genes are TRBV20-1 and TRBJ2-1; 11 bases line up with TRBD2. The germline gives CDR1 DFQATT, CDR2 SNEGSKA (reference sequence). CDR3 length: 15 residues. Trimming took 3 bases from V and 7 from J; bases not matched to a gene: 8. Here the CDR3 reads CSASAGLAVVNEQFF. In DNA, the CDR3 is TGCAGTGCTAGCGCGGGACTAGCGGTGGTTAATGAGCAGTTCTTC.

This clonotype has at least ten counts. The chain recombines TRBV12-3 or TRBV12-4 with TRBJ2-7, with 8 nucleotides matching TRBD2. The CDR3 contains 15 residues. Trimming at V came to 6 bases and at J to 6 bases, leaving 13 bases not matched to a gene. CDR3 amino acids: CASRLNSGENLEQYF. In nucleotides, the CDR3 is TGTGCCAGCAGGCTTAATAGCGGGGAGAATCTCGAGCAGTACTTC.

This clonotype showed up many times. This chain uses TRBV20-1 with TRBJ2-2, with 10 bases matching TRBD2. This CDR3 spans 16 amino acids. V was pared by 5 bases and J by 5 bases, with 11 bases of the junction left unmatched. Per germline, CDR1 DFQATT and CDR2 SNEGSKA (reference sequence). This CDR3 is CSASLAGVKGTGELFF. The CDR3 DNA follows: TGCAGTGCTTCCCTAGCGGGGGTGAAAGGAACCGGGGAGCTGTTTTTT.

The table lists this clonotype with many counts. The chain couples TRBV20-1 to TRBJ1-3; D gene ambiguous. The CDR3 extends over 13 amino acids. V was trimmed by 6 bases and J by 0 bases, leaving 9 bases between them. Germline loops: CDR1 DFQATT, CDR2 SNEGSKA (reference sequence). The CDR3 DNA follows: TGCAGTGCGACGAGACACTCTGGAAACACCATATATTTT. Its protein is CSATRHSGNTIYF.

In its sample, this clonotype was seen many times. V gene TRBV5-5 combines with J gene TRBJ2-5; tentatively, D is TRBD2 (6 bases). The CDR3 extends over 13 amino acids. Per the germline V gene, CDR1 is SGHKS and CDR2 is YYEKEE (reference sequence). Trimming took 0 bases from V and 3 from J, leaving 6 bases between them. In DNA, the CDR3 is TGTGCCAGCAGCTTGGGGGGGGAAGAGACCCAGTACTTC. Its translation: CASSLGGEETQYF. Looking up the rest from reference TRBV5-5 and TRBJ2-5 gives the full variable domain: DAGVTQSPTHLIKTRGQQVTLRCSPISGHKSVSWYQQVLGQGPQFIFQYYEKEERGRGNFPDRFSARQFPNYSSELNVNALLLGDSALYLCASSLGGEETQYFGPGTRLLVL.

The V call is TRBV27, the J call TRBJ2-1, with 7 positions matching TRBD2. CDR1 is MNHEY, CDR2 SMNVEV, per germline (reference sequence). Trimming cost V 6 bases and J 4 bases; bases outside gene matches: 12. The length of the CDR3 is 16 residues. The CDR3 region has the DNA TGTGCCAGCAGGACCTTAACTAGCGCCACGTACAATGAGCAGTTCTTC. It codes for CASRTLTSATYNEQFF.

This clonotype occurred many times. The chain has TRBV5-1 and TRBJ1-2, with TRBD1 identical over 9 bases. The CDR3 runs to 16 residues. V gave up 5 bases and J gave up 2 bases; unmatched junction bases: 10. CDR1 is SGHRS and CDR2 is YFSETQ in the germline V gene. In nucleotides, the CDR3 is TGCGCCAGCAGTCGGACCGCCGGGACAGGGAACTATGGCTACACCTTC. Its translation: CASSRTAGTGNYGYTF. The whole variable domain, remainder taken from reference TRBV5-1 and TRBJ1-2, is KAGVTQTPRYLIKTRGQQVTLSCSPISGHRSVSWYQQTPGQGLQFLFEYFSETQRNKGNFPGRFSGRQFSNSRSEMNVSTLELGDSALYLCASSRTAGTGNYGYTFGSGTRLTVV.

The table lists this clonotype with many counts. The rearrangement links TRBV24-1 to TRBJ1-5; D gene ambiguous. This CDR3 contains 14 residues. Germline lookup yields CDR1 KGHDR and CDR2 SFDVKD. V lost 4 bases, J lost 11 bases, and 17 bases lay in between. The CDR3 DNA is TGTGCCACCAGTGACTCCGTGGAAGTACGGACCCAGCATTTT. Its protein is CATSDSVEVRTQHF.

A note on this clonotype: Just one base apart from a much larger clone, this may be a read error. The chain has TRBV5-1 and TRBJ1-3, with 8 bases lining up with TRBD1. Germline V gene sequence: CDR1 SGHRS, CDR2 YFSETQ. This CDR3 contains 14 residues. V was pared by 2 bases and J by 10 bases, with 8 bases of the junction left unmatched. The CDR3 DNA sequence: TGCGCCAGCAGCTTTGACAGGGGACGGAAAACCATATATTTT. It is translated as CASSFDRGRKTIYF.

In this sample, this clonotype turned up many times. The chain has TRBV10-3 and TRBJ2-7; the D gene is possibly TRBD1 (6 bases). Trimming took off 0 bases at V and 2 bases at J, with 14 bases between the two ends. The CDR3 has 16 amino acids. Germline-derived CDR1 and CDR2 are ENHRY and SYGVKD. The CDR3 DNA sequence: TGTGCCATCAGTGAGTCCCGACAGGTTTTCCCCTACGAGCAGTACTTC. Encoded protein: CAISESRQVFPYEQYF.

This clonotype has ten or more counts. The chain links TRBV5-1 to TRBJ2-1, with D perhaps TRBD2 (6 bases). The V end lost 0 bases, the J end lost 8 bases, and 12 bases lay between the germline ends. The CDR3 has 14 residues. CDR1 is SGHRS, CDR2 YFSETQ, per germline. CDR3: CASSLGAGSDEQFF. In nucleotides, the CDR3 is TGCGCCAGCAGCTTGGGTGCGGGGTCGGATGAGCAGTTCTTC.

A remark on this clonotype: A much larger clone differs from this one at a single base, so this may be a read error. This chain connects TRBV5-1 to TRBJ2-1; D might be TRBD1 (6 bases). Per the germline V gene, CDR1 is SGHRS and CDR2 is YFSETQ. There are 17 residues in the CDR3. V gave up 4 bases and J gave up 3 bases, with 20 bases separating them. The CDR3 sequence is CASSTNHTGSGYNEQFF. The CDR3 DNA is TGCGCCAGCAGCACCAATCACACAGGGTCGGGCTACAATGAGCAGTTCTTC.

This clonotype appeared many times. The V and J genes are TRBV6-5 and TRBJ2-7, with TRBD1 identical over 7 bases. With 2 bases clipped from V and 3 bases from J, the junction kept 1 base outside the gene matches. The CDR3 covers 13 residues. Germline values: CDR1 MNHEY, CDR2 SVGAGI. As DNA, the CDR3 is TGTGCCAGCAGTTACCGGGACAGCTACGAGCAGTACTTC. Encoded protein: CASSYRDSYEQYF.

The table lists this clonotype with many counts. This chain links TRBV12-3 or TRBV12-4 with TRBJ1-5; 8 nucleotides line up with TRBD1. The CDR3 is made up of 15 amino acids. The ends lost 5 bases at V and 3 bases at J; junction bases unmatched: 6. The CDR3 loop is CASSQGQGYNQPQHF. For the CDR3, the DNA is TGTGCCAGCAGTCAAGGACAGGGCTACAATCAGCCCCAGCATTTT.

This clonotype was detected only a few times. This clone may be a read error of a much larger clone one base away. J is TRBJ2-2 and V is TRBV10-3; TRBD2 might be the D (5 bases). Germline assignment: CDR1 ENHRY and CDR2 SYGVKD. The CDR3 spans 12 residues. CDR3 sequence (DNA): TGTGCCATCCGCTTCAACACCGGGGAGCTGGTTTTT. This translates into CAIRFNTGELVF.

The sample holds many counts of this clonotype. This chain links TRBV5-1 with TRBJ1-1; D is undetermined. The length of the CDR3 is 14 residues. V lost 0 bases and J lost 1, with 7 bases in between. From germline, CDR1 is SGHRS and CDR2 YFSETQ. CDR3 nucleotides: TGCGCCAGCAGCTTGGGGTCCCAGAACACTGAAGCTTTCTTT. Protein sequence: CASSLGSQNTEAFF.

This rearrangement joins TRBV5-1 to TRBJ1-3, with D perhaps TRBD1 (5 bases). The V gene lost 5 bases and the J gene lost 4 bases, with 16 bases spanning the gap. The CDR3 is 15 residues long. In germline, CDR1 is SGHRS, CDR2 YFSETQ. CDR3 coding DNA: TGCGCCAGCAGTTACAGGTTTGGGGAAGGAAACACCATATATTTT. It specifies CASSYRFGEGNTIYF.

This clonotype was counted ten times or more. The rearrangement uses TRBV6-5 and TRBJ2-5; 9 nucleotides agree with TRBD2. The ends lost 2 bases at V and 4 bases at J; junction bases unmatched: 8. This CDR3 contains 16 residues. Germline CDR1 and CDR2: MNHEY and SVGAGI. The CDR3 DNA is TGTGCCAGCAGTTACCTTGGCGGGGGGGCCGGAGAGACCCAGTACTTC. This translates into CASSYLGGGAGETQYF.

This clonotype was counted at least ten times. The CDR3 DNA reads TGCAGCGTTGAGGGGGCAGGGTTCTATGGCTACACCTTC. It is translated as CSVEGAGFYGYTF. This chain links TRBV29-1 with TRBJ1-2; TRBD1 might be the D (6 bases). Per the germline V gene, CDR1 is SQVTM and CDR2 is ANQGSEA. Trimming cost V 3 bases and J 4 bases, with 12 bases left between them. The CDR3 covers 13 residues.

This clonotype has a count of ten or more. The chain links TRBV20-1 to TRBJ1-2; D unresolved. The V end lost 1 base, the J end lost 2 bases, and 14 bases lay between the germline ends. CDR1 is DFQATT, CDR2 SNEGSKA, per germline (reference sequence). The CDR3 has 15 amino acids. Here the CDR3 reads CSARVKELINYGYTF. DNA for the CDR3: TGCAGTGCTAGAGTAAAAGAACTGATAAACTATGGCTACACCTTC.